These T cell receptor beta chains were read from a single sample in a study of blood T cell repertoires in COVID-19. The assay was immunoSEQ multiplex PCR, and TCRdb's table has in-frame clones only and misses some. The sample holds 110,000 to 150,000 clones, over 60% seen once. The sequencing input was peripheral blood. These receptors were obtained from an elderly man with acute or convalescent COVID-19. CDR3s include the opening cysteine and the closing phenylalanine or tryptophan. Each record gives: V gene, clone size, CDR3 protein. Clone size is given for some rows only: seen once, a few or many times, or a class if the clone is expanded.

V gene: TRBV6-6
clone size: few
CDR3 protein: CASKTGTGNTIYF

V gene: TRBV20-1
clone size: NA
CDR3 protein: CSATKGATQYF

V gene: TRBV11-2
clone size: NA
CDR3 protein: CASSPDRASTEAFF

V gene: TRBV3-1/TRBV3-2
clone size: NA
CDR3 protein: CASSQGGQTGANVLTF

V gene: TRBV27
clone size: few
CDR3 protein: CASSLGGQAHQPQHF

V gene: TRBV6-2/TRBV6-3
clone size: NA
CDR3 protein: CASSLRHGVWTQYF

V gene: TRBV2
clone size: few
CDR3 protein: CASSDRVGSPLHF

V gene: TRBV10-1
clone size: few
CDR3 protein: CASSHALAGGPDTQYF

V gene: TRBV5-8
clone size: NA
CDR3 protein: CASSLLSTSGGWSNTGELFF

V gene: TRBV10-3
clone size: once
CDR3 protein: CAISEGQGEKLFF

V gene: TRBV5-1
clone size: NA
CDR3 protein: CASSLGRGLSTDTQYF

V gene: TRBV7-2
clone size: NA
CDR3 protein: CASSEAVGTGVNEQFF

V gene: TRBV5-1
clone size: once
CDR3 protein: CASSLEGTTGTEAFF

V gene: TRBV3-1/TRBV3-2
clone size: NA
CDR3 protein: CASSQGQINQPQHF

V gene: TRBV7-2
clone size: NA
CDR3 protein: CASSLLAGAYNEQFF

V gene: TRBV7-8
clone size: NA
CDR3 protein: CASTGQGVTDTQYF

V gene: TRBV3-1/TRBV3-2
clone size: NA
CDR3 protein: CASSQGTSGGGDNEQFF

V gene: TRBV5-4
clone size: NA
CDR3 protein: CASSFLAGETQYF

V gene: TRBV3-1/TRBV3-2
clone size: NA
CDR3 protein: CASSAQGKGQPQHF

V gene: TRBV3-1/TRBV3-2
clone size: NA
CDR3 protein: CASSPPGEDAANEKLFF

V gene: TRBV11-3
clone size: NA
CDR3 protein: CASSKQENTEAFF

V gene: TRBV9
clone size: NA
CDR3 protein: CASSPLGQPQETQYF

V gene: TRBV28
clone size: NA
CDR3 protein: CASSFGAGFDYEQYF

V gene: TRBV28
clone size: NA
CDR3 protein: CASSLSSGFNQPQHF

V gene: TRBV10-3
clone size: NA
CDR3 protein: CAISESVNQPQHF

V gene: TRBV28
clone size: NA
CDR3 protein: CASSVGQHGYTF

V gene: TRBV25-1
clone size: NA
CDR3 protein: CASSGQDSYEQYF

V gene: TRBV29-1
clone size: NA
CDR3 protein: CSGRGGRQETQYF

V gene: TRBV7-2
clone size: NA
CDR3 protein: CASSPVGVRNTEAFF

V gene: TRBV6-4
clone size: NA
CDR3 protein: CASSEAGGTDTQYF

V gene: TRBV7-9
clone size: NA
CDR3 protein: CASSLDLLRTGGTGELFF

V gene: TRBV5-1
clone size: NA
CDR3 protein: CASSSRDRGDYGYTF

V gene: TRBV28
clone size: NA
CDR3 protein: CASSHEGRGYQPQHF

V gene: TRBV3-1/TRBV3-2
clone size: NA
CDR3 protein: CASSQVGRGTYEQYF

V gene: TRBV4-1
clone size: NA
CDR3 protein: CASSQDWAARVGAKNIQYF

V gene: TRBV6-6
clone size: NA
CDR3 protein: CASSDRGGTYEQYF

V gene: TRBV5-1
clone size: NA
CDR3 protein: CASRVGQGESPLHF

V gene: TRBV18
clone size: NA
CDR3 protein: CASSPSGAGNIQYF

V gene: TRBV27
clone size: NA
CDR3 protein: CASSSGGNYGYTF

V gene: TRBV19
clone size: NA
CDR3 protein: CATYGQFAEAFF

V gene: TRBV7-2
clone size: NA
CDR3 protein: CASSLVGGAGTGELFF

V gene: TRBV15
clone size: NA
CDR3 protein: CATRRTRAAGANVLTF

V gene: TRBV10-2
clone size: NA
CDR3 protein: CASRPLGLGYGYTF

V gene: TRBV5-1
clone size: NA
CDR3 protein: CASSLGPPGQGEDNYGYTF

V gene: TRBV2
clone size: NA
CDR3 protein: CASSVGQGASTQYF

V gene: TRBV6-6
clone size: NA
CDR3 protein: CASRAPGQTNTGELFF

V gene: TRBV14
clone size: NA
CDR3 protein: CASSQLAGGRNTDTQYF

V gene: TRBV18
clone size: NA
CDR3 protein: CASSPPAGLDQPQHF

V gene: TRBV2
clone size: NA
CDR3 protein: CASSDREGSPLHF

V gene: TRBV5-5
clone size: NA
CDR3 protein: CASSPGGWNTEAFF

V gene: TRBV27
clone size: NA
CDR3 protein: CASSFRGGELFF

V gene: TRBV7-9
clone size: NA
CDR3 protein: CASSLARYAKTSNQFF

V gene: TRBV6-6
clone size: NA
CDR3 protein: CASSPQATGAGGEEKLFF

V gene: TRBV28
clone size: NA
CDR3 protein: CASSSLSHARTAKPYEQYF

V gene: TRBV6-5
clone size: NA
CDR3 protein: CASSYGTSGNTIYF

V gene: TRBV18
clone size: few
CDR3 protein: CASSPDIMNTEAFF

V gene: TRBV29-1
clone size: NA
CDR3 protein: CSVAPDSIPPKQYF

V gene: TRBV6-5
clone size: NA
CDR3 protein: CASSYSGLRGDGYTF